The entry below gives a single T cell receptor (beta chain) sequence along with its context. Its antigen is currently unknown. A read error may account for a junction end that differs from germline. The PCR was carried out with 60 Vbeta primers and 13 Jbeta primers. In the original workflow: An analysis that came later counted 73 million or so unique TCR beta chains, around 12 million shared. Sequenced by immunoSEQ multiplex PCR; TCRdb stores in-frame clones only, minus some. V, J and clone size reflect that table, while D and trimming were determined from the DNA. The sample carries more than 95,000 clones, about 70% recorded once. The sample comes from a study of cytomegalovirus exposure and HLA in healthy donors. Study-wide findings and caveats: With later analysis, a missense DCLRE1C variant became linked to TCR beta V- and J-gene trimming. It was reported in a later analysis that an Asian-associated ancestry cluster showed fewer N-insertions than the approximately 700-donor mean. Common viral pathogens seemed, in a later analysis, to connect with several of the most significant clusters.

The CDR3 is 16 amino acids. CDR1 is SSHAT and CDR2 is FNYEAQ in the germline V gene (reference sequence). The source material was PBMCs. V is TRBV7-7 and J is TRBJ2-1; perhaps TRBD1 as D (8 bases). The sequence came from a woman aged 70-85 years in good health and CMV-seropositive. The chain's CDR3 is CASSGTTGDFCDEQFF. CDR3 nucleotide sequence: TGTGCTAGCAGCGGGACGACAGGGGATTTTTGCGATGAGCAGTTCTTC.